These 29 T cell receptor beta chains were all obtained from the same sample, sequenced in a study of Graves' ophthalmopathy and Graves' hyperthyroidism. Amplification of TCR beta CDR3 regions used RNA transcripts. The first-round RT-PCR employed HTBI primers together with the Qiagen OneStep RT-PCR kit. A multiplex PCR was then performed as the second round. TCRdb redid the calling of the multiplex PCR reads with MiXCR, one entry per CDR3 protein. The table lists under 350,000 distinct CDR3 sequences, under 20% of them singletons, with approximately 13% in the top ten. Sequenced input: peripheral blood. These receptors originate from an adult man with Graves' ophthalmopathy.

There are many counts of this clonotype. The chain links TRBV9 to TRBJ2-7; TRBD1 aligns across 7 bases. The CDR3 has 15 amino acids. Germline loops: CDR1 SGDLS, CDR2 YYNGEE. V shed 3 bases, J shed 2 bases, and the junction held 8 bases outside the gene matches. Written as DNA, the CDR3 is TGTGCCAGCAGCGAACAGGGACAGAACCCCTACGAGCAGTACTTC. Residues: CASSEQGQNPYEQYF.

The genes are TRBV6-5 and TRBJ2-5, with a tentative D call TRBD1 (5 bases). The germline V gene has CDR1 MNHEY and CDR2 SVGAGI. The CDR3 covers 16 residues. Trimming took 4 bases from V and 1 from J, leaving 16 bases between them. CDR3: CASSSGRGTGQETQYF. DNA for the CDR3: TGTGCCAGCAGTTCGGGTAGGGGTACAGGCCAAGAGACCCAGTACTTC.

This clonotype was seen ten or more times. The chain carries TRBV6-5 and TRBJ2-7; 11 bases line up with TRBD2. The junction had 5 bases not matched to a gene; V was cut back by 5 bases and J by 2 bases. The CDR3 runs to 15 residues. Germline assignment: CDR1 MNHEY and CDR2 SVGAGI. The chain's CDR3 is CASSVLAGAPYEQYF. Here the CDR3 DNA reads TGTGCCAGCAGTGTACTAGCGGGAGCCCCCTACGAGCAGTACTTC.

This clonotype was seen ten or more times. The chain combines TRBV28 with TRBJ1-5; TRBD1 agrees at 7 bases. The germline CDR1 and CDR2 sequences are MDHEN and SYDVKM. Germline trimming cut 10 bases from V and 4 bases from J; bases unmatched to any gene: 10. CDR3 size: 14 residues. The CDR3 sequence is CATGGAGMNQPQHF. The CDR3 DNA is TGTGCCACAGGGGGGGCAGGGATGAATCAGCCCCAGCATTTT.

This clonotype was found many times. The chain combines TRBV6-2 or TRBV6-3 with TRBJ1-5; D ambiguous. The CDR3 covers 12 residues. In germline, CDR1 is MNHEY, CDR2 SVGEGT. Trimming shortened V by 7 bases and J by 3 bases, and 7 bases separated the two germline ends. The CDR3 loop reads CASTTVNQPQHF. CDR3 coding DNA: TGTGCCAGCACTACAGTCAATCAGCCCCAGCATTTT.

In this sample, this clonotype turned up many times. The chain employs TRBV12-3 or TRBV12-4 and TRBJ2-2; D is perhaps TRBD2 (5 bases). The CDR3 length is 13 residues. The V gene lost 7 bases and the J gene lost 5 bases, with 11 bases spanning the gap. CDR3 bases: TGTGCCAGCACCCCCGGGGAGACCGGGGAGCTGTTTTTT. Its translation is CASTPGETGELFF.

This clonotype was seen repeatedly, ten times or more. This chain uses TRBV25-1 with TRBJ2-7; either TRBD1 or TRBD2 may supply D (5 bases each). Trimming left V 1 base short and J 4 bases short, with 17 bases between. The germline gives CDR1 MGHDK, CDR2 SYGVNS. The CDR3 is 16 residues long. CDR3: CASSEFFGGRGYEQYF. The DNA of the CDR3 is TGTGCCAGCAGTGAATTTTTTGGGGGAAGGGGATACGAGCAGTACTTC.

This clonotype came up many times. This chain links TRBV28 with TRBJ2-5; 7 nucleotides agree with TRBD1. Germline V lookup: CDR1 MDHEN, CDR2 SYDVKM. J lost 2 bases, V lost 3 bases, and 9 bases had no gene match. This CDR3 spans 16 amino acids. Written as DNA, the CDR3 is TGTGCCAGCAGTTTCTCCGGGACAGCCTTACAAGAGACCCAGTACTTC. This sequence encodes CASSFSGTALQETQYF. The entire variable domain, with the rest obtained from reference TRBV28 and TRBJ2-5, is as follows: DVKVTQSSRYLVKRTGEKVFLECVQDMDHENMFWYRQDPGLGLRLIYFSYDVKMKEKGDIPEGYSVSREKKERFSLILESASTNQTSMYLCASSFSGTALQETQYFGPGTRLLVL.

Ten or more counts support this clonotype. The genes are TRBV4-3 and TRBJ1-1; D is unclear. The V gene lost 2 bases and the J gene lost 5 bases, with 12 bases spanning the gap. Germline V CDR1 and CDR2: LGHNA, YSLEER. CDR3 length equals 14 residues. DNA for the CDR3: TGCGCCAGCAGCCAAACATACGCGGGGACTGAAGCTTTCTTT. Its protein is CASSQTYAGTEAFF.

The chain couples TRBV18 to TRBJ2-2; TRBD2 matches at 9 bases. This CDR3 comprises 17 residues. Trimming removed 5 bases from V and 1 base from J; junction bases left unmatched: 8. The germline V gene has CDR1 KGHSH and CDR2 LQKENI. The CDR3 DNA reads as TGTGCCAGCTCAAACTCCCCAGCGGGAGGGAACACCGGGGAGCTGTTTTTT. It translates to CASSNSPAGGNTGELFF.

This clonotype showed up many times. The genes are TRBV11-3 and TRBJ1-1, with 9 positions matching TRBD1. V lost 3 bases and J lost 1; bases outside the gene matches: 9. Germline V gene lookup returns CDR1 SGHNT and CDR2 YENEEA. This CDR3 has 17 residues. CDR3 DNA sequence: TGTGCCAGCAGCTTGGTAACGACAGGGGGACAGAACACTGAAGCTTTCTTT. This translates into CASSLVTTGGQNTEAFF.

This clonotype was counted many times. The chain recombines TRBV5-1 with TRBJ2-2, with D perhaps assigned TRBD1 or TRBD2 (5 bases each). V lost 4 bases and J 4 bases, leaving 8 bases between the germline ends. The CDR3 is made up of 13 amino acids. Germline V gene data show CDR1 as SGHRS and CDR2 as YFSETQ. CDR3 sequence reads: CASSRGPTGELFF. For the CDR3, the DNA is TGCGCCAGCAGCAGGGGACCCACCGGGGAGCTGTTTTTT. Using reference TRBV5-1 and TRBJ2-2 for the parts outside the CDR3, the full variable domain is KAGVTQTPRYLIKTRGQQVTLSCSPISGHRSVSWYQQTPGQGLQFLFEYFSETQRNKGNFPGRFSGRQFSNSRSEMNVSTLELGDSALYLCASSRGPTGELFFGEGSRLTVL.

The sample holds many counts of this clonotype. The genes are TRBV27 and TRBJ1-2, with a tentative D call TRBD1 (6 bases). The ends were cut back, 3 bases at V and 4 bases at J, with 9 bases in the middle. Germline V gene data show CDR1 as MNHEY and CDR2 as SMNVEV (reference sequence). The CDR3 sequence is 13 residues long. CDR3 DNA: TGTGCCAGCAGTTTTGACAGGTCCTATGGCTACACCTTC. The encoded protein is CASSFDRSYGYTF.

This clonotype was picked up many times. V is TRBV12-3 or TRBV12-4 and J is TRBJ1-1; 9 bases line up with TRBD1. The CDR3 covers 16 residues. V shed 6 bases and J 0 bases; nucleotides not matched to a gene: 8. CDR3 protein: CASRAPGQGMNTEAFF. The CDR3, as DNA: TGTGCCAGCAGAGCACCGGGACAGGGAATGAACACTGAAGCTTTCTTT.

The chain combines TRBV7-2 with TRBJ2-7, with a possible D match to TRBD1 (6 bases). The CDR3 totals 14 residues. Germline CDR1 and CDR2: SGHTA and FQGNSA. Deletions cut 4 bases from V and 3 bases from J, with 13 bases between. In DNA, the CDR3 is TGTGCCAGCAGCTCCTGGGACAAGCTCTACGAGCAGTACTTC. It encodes CASSSWDKLYEQYF.

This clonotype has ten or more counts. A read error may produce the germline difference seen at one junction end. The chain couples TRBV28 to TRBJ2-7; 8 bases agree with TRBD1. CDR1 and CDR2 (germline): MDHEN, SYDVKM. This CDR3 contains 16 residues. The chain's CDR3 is CASSPPQGANSCEQYF. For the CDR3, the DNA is TGTGCCAGCAGTCCCCCGCAGGGGGCAAACTCCTGCGAGCAGTACTTC.

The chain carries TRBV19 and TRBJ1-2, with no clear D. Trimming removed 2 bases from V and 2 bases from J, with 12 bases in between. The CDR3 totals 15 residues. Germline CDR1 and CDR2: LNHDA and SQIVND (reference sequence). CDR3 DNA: TGTGCCAGTAGTATAATAGACCGGTCGAACTATGGCTACACCTTC. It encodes CASSIIDRSNYGYTF.

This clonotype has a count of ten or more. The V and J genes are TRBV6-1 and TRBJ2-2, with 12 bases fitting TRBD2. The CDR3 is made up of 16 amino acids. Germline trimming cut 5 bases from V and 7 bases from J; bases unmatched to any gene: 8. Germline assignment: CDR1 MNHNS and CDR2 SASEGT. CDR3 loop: CASSTLAGGPGGELFF. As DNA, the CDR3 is TGTGCCAGCAGTACGCTAGCGGGAGGGCCCGGCGGGGAGCTGTTTTTT.

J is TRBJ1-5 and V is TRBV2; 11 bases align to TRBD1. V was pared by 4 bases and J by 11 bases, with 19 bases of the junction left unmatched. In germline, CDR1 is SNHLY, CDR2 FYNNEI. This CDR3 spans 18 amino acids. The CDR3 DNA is TGTGCCAGCAGTGGGACAGGGGGCCCACCTGTGGGTCTCCGGGCCCAGCATTTT. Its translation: CASSGTGGPPVGLRAQHF.

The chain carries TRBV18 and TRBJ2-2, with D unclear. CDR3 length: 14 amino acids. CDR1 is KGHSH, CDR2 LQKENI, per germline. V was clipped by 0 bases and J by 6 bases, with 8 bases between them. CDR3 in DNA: TGTGCCAGCTCACCACCCTTCCAACCCGGGGAGCTGTTTTTT. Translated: CASSPPFQPGELFF.

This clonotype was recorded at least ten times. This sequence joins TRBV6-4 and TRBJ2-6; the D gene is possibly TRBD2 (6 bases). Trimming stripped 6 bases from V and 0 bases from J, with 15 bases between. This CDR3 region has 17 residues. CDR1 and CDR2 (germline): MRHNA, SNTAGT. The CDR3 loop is CASSLRDSLSGANVLTF. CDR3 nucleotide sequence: TGTGCCAGCAGCCTCCGGGACTCCCTCTCTGGGGCCAACGTCCTGACTTTC.

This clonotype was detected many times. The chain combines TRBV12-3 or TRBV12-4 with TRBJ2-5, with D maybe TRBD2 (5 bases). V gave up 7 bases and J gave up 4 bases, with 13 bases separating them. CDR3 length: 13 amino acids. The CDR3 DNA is TGTGCCAGCACCCTAGCTGTCGGAGAGACCCAGTACTTC. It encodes CASTLAVGETQYF.

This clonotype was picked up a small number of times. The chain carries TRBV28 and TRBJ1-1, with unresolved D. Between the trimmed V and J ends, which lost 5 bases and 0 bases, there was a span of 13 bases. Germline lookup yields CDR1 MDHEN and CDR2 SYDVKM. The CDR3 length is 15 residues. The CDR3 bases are TGTGCCAGCAGTCCACGGGGTGGGATGAACACTGAAGCTTTCTTT. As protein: CASSPRGGMNTEAFF.

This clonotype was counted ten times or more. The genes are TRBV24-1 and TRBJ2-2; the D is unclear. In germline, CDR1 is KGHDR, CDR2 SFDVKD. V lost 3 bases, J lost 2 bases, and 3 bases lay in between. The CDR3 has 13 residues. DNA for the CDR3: TGTGCCACCAGTGATGTAAACACCGGGGAGCTGTTTTTT. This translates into CATSDVNTGELFF.

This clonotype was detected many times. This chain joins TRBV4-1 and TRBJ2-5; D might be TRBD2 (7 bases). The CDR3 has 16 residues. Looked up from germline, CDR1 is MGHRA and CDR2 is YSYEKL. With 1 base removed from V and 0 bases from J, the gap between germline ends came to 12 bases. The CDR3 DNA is TGCGCCAGCAGCCAAGGGGGGGGGGCTTACCAAGAGACCCAGTACTTC. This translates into CASSQGGGAYQETQYF.

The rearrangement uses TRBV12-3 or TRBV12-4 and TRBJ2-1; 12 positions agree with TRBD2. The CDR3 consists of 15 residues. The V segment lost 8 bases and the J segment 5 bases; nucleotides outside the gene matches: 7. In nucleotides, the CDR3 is TGTGCCAGCCGAACTAGCGGGAGGACAAACAATGAGCAGTTCTTC. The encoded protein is CASRTSGRTNNEQFF.

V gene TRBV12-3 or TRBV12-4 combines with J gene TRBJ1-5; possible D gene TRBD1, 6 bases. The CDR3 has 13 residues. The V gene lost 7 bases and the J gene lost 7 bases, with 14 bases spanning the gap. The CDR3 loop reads CASNDQGRQPQHF. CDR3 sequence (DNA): TGTGCCAGCAATGACCAGGGGCGGCAGCCCCAGCATTTT.

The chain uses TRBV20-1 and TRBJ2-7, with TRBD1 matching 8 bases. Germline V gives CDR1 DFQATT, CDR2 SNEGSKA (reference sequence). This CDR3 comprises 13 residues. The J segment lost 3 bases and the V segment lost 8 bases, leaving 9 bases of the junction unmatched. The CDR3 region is CSLLQGVNYEQYF. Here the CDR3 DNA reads TGCAGTTTGTTACAGGGGGTCAACTACGAGCAGTACTTC.

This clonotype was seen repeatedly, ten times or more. DNA of the CDR3: TGTGCCAGCAGTTCCCGAGCTAGCGGGAAGGCCGAGACCCAGTACTTC. It translates to CASSSRASGKAETQYF. This rearrangement joins TRBV25-1 to TRBJ2-5, with 9 bases identical to TRBD2. CDR3 size: 16 residues. Germline V gene sequence: CDR1 MGHDK, CDR2 SYGVNS. V lost 5 bases to trimming and J lost 5 bases; unmatched junction nucleotides: 12.